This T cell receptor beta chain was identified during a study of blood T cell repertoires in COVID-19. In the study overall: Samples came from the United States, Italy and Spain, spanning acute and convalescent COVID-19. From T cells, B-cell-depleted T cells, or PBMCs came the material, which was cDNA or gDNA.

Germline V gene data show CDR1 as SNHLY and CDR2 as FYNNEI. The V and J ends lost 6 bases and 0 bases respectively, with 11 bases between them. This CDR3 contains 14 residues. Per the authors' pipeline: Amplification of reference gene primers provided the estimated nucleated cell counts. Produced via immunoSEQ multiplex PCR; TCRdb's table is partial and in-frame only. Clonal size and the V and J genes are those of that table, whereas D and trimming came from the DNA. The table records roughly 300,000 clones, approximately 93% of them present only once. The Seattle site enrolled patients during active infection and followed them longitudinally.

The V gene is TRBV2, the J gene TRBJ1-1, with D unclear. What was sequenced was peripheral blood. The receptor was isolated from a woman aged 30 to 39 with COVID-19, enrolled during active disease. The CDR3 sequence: CASSPRFLNTEAFF. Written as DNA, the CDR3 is TGTGCCAGCAGCCCCAGGTTTCTGAACACTGAAGCTTTCTTT.